The 8 T cell receptor beta chains reported below all come from one sample, sequenced in a study of early T cells in non-severe SARS-CoV-2 infection. One entry per CDR3 protein, called by TCRdb with MiXCR from the 5' RACE reads. The sample holds about 61,000 distinct CDR3 sequences; around 12% are singletons and the top ten take approximately 1%. Specimen: whole blood, collected at baseline. Every receptor here comes from an adult who was a healthcare worker with PCR-confirmed SARS-CoV-2 infection or an uninfected control (not recorded which). The donor label of this sample is uncertain.

The CDR3 loop reads CAWSNHRSGELFF. In DNA, the CDR3 is TGTGCCTGGAGTAACCACAGGTCTGGAGAACTGTTTTTT. The chain links TRBV30 to TRBJ1-4, with D maybe TRBD1 (5 bases). V shed 2 bases and J shed 12 bases, with 16 bases lying between them. In germline, CDR1 is GTSNPN, CDR2 SVGIG (reference sequence). There are 13 residues in the CDR3.

The V gene is TRBV6-1, the J gene TRBJ1-4, with no clear D. Trimming stripped 6 bases from V and 0 bases from J, with 14 bases between. This CDR3 region has 16 residues. Per germline, CDR1 MNHNS and CDR2 SASEGT. The CDR3 here is CASSSQSAATNEKLFF. The DNA for the CDR3 is TGTGCCAGCAGCTCTCAGTCGGCGGCAACTAATGAAAAACTGTTTTTT.

This clonotype was seen a handful of times. This rearrangement joins TRBV7-7 to TRBJ2-3; D is ambiguous. Per the germline V gene, CDR1 is SSHAT and CDR2 is FNYEAQ (reference sequence). The CDR3 has 13 amino acids. V dropped 4 bases and J dropped 3 bases, with 8 bases sitting between them. CDR3 in amino acids: CASSSSYTDTQYF. The CDR3 coding sequence is TGTGCCAGCAGCTCTTCCTATACAGATACGCAGTATTTT. Full variable domain (outside the CDR3, taken from reference TRBV7-7 and TRBJ2-3): GAGVSQSPRYKVTKRGQDVTLRCDPISSHATLYWYQQALGQGPEFLTYFNYEAQPDKSGLPSDRFSAERPEGSISTLTIQRTEQRDSAMYRCASSSSYTDTQYFGPGTRLTVL.

This clonotype was detected only a few times. This chain connects TRBV7-8 to TRBJ2-5; D perhaps matches TRBD2 (5 bases). V lost 3 bases, J lost 1 base, and 9 bases lay in between. This CDR3 has 14 residues. Germline CDR1 SGHVS, CDR2 FQNEAQ. CDR3 protein: CASSFSGTQETQYF. The CDR3 region has the DNA TGTGCCAGCAGCTTTTCGGGAACCCAAGAGACCCAGTACTTC.

This sequence joins TRBV12-3 or TRBV12-4 and TRBJ2-6, with D perhaps TRBD2 (6 bases). The length of the CDR3 is 12 residues. Trimming removed 3 bases at V and 10 bases at J, with 7 bases between. CDR3 amino acids: CASSFRGNVLTF. CDR3 DNA sequence: TGTGCCAGCAGTTTCCGGGGGAACGTCCTGACTTTC.

This clonotype was recorded a few times. The rearrangement links TRBV20-1 to TRBJ2-1, with TRBD2 matching over 11 bases. The CDR3 loop spans 14 amino acids. Germline V lookup: CDR1 DFQATT, CDR2 SNEGSKA (reference sequence). With V trimmed by 6 bases and J by 3 bases, 4 bases remained unmatched. In nucleotides, the CDR3 is TGCAGTGCACCGACTAGCGGGGACTACAATGAGCAGTTCTTC. It is translated as CSAPTSGDYNEQFF.

J is TRBJ2-1 and V is TRBV12-3 or TRBV12-4; 7 positions agree with TRBD2. The junction had 14 bases not matched to a gene; V was cut back by 2 bases and J by 4 bases. The CDR3 contains 18 residues. The CDR3 loop is CASSLSEWTRSVYNEQFF. In nucleotides, the CDR3 is TGTGCCAGCAGTTTATCAGAGTGGACTAGGTCGGTGTACAATGAGCAGTTCTTC.

The chain employs TRBV7-9 and TRBJ2-7; 10 bases match TRBD1. J lost 5 bases, V lost 5 bases, and 6 bases had no gene match. Germline CDR1 SEHNR, CDR2 FQNEAQ (reference sequence). The CDR3 extends over 14 amino acids. The CDR3 region is CASSPPGQGNEQYV. The CDR3 DNA follows: TGTGCCAGCAGCCCCCCGGGACAGGGGAACGAGCAGTACGTC.